This T cell receptor beta chain is drawn from a study of PD-1 blockade in classical Hodgkin lymphoma (TCRdb year 2020). Notes on the research overall: Nivolumab dosing was 3 mg/kg intravenously every 2 weeks, continuing until either disease progression or unacceptable toxicity. The study used TCR beta sequencing and CyTOF to define a peripheral blood immune signature of response to PD-1 blockade in classical Hodgkin lymphoma. Findings and caveats that apply to the study as a whole: A significant rise by C4D1 was seen in CD4+ but not CD8+ TCR diversity (p=0.0027 vs p=0.16), with the rise being most apparent in complete responders (p=0.02). Trial patients achieving complete response had baseline diversity similar to newly diagnosed patients, whereas partial responders and progressors had significantly lower diversity. Lower diversity was observed in patients in whom nivolumab was started less than 1 year after ASCT, and these patients were excluded from later analyses so that confounding by immune reconstitution would be avoided. Baseline TCR diversity was reported as lower in newly diagnosed patients than in healthy donors, and lower still in relapsed/refractory patients. The study was restricted to a single clinical trial cohort, and the causes of repertoire differences, possibly disease activity or prior therapy, were left undefined.

The time point label corresponds to: cycle 1 day 1 (C1D1), immediately before nivolumab initiation. All trial patients had relapsed after autologous stem cell transplantation, with cohorts A, B and C differing in prior brentuximab vedotin exposure. The trial cohort comprised some 60 patients with relapsed/refractory classical Hodgkin lymphoma whose best overall responses were complete response, partial response or progressive disease. Trial patients were treated with single-agent nivolumab in the multi-cohort phase II CheckMate 205 trial. An independent review committee assessed best overall response by applying the 2007 International Working Group response criteria. Trial PBMCs were collected immediately before nivolumab initiation (C1D1) and during therapy at cycle 2 day 1 and cycle 4 day 1. Peripheral blood was collected in 8 mL Vacutainer Cell Preparation Tubes, from which PBMCs were isolated by centrifugation and then cryopreserved.

CDR1 and CDR2, per the germline V gene, are SQVTM and ANQGSEA. The CDR3 has 13 amino acids, counting the end cysteine and phenylalanine. The kept DNA is CDR3 alone, 39 bases in frame from the first base. Trimming takes 5 bases off V and 6 bases off J; junction bases not matched to a gene: 7. Details on this clone: It lacks a known antigen. Qualities for individual bases were not recorded, and no much larger clone is one base off.

Genomic DNA was isolated using the Qiagen DNeasy kit from unsorted PBMCs as well as from negatively selected CD4+ and CD8+ fractions. TCR beta CDR3 regions were amplified by immunoSEQ multiplex PCR using primers annealing to V and J segments. A synthetic immune receptor repertoire was used to minimize amplification bias, and any residual bias was removed computationally once sequencing was done. In the paper's pipeline: Repertoire diversity was quantified as the Shannon entropy index using custom Python scripts. The unsorted, CD4+ and CD8+ repertoires were each analyzed separately, with the exception of combined analyses, where CD4+ and CD8+ sequences were merged in silico. Clonal expansion was defined as at least a 2-fold frequency increase after treatment relative to C1D1, with a pseudocount of 0.5 for undetected baseline clones. Clones with 0 or 1 copy at C1D1 were defined as singleton clones, while clones with 2 or more copies were defined as non-singleton clones. Clones expanded in unsorted samples were labelled as CD4+, CD8+ or unknown by matching protein sequences in sorted samples from the same patient. Wilcoxon tests on paired samples were used to test diversity changes from C1D1 to C4D1. TCRdb retrieved this table from immuneACCESS and kept in-frame rearrangements only. Not all clones are present; in checked studies, unresolved V genes account for under half, and no reason is known for the remainder. D and trimming come from the DNA, and the V and J calls and clone size come from that table. In all, the sample holds some 10,000 clones, and around three quarters of those were seen once. Less than 11% of the sample rests with the top ten.

Sample: peripheral blood mononuclear cells (PBMCs), taken at baseline. Rearrangement joined TRBV29-1 to TRBJ2-3; 8 central bases correspond to TRBD1. This TCR came from a human donor with classical Hodgkin lymphoma. For the CDR3, the sequence is CSVQSGGGDTQYF. In nucleotide form, the sequence is TGCAGCGTTCAGTCAGGGGGCGGGGATACGCAGTATTTT.